These T cell receptor beta chains were read from a single sample in a study of beta chain features in type 1 diabetes. TCRdb's table, derived via immunoSEQ multiplex PCR, lists solely in-frame clones and lacks some. There are around 310,000 clones in the sample; 11% occur only once, and 0.015% lies in the top ten. The source material was naive CD4+ T cells from blood. These receptors came from a woman aged 30 to 39 in good health. Both conserved end residues are part of each CDR3. A D gene is named only where the DNA matches it firmly. Where a row states a size, it is once, few, many or the class of an expanded clone; other rows omit it.

>-|13|-|TRBV18|TRBJ1-5
CASSLRGPQPQHF
TGTGCCAGCTCCCTCAGGGGTCCTCAGCCCCAGCATTTT
>few|14|TRBD1|TRBV5-8|TRBJ2-5
CASSAGQGGETQYF
TGTGCCAGCAGCGCCGGACAGGGAGGAGAGACCCAGTACTTC
>-|15|TRBD1|TRBV11-1|TRBJ2-7
CASSLEDRGSYEQYF
TGTGCCAGCAGCTTAGAGGACAGGGGGTCCTACGAGCAGTACTTC
>-|14|TRBD1|TRBV27|TRBJ2-7
CASSGQGLSYEQYF
TGTGCCAGCAGTGGACAGGGGCTCTCCTACGAGCAGTACTTC
>few|13|TRBD1|TRBV28|TRBJ1-2
CASSQDRAYGYTF
TGTGCCAGCAGCCAGGACAGGGCCTATGGCTACACCTTC
>-|13|-|TRBV15|TRBJ1-3
CATSRGGGNTIYF
TGTGCCACCAGCAGGGGAGGTGGAAACACCATATATTTT
>-|14|-|TRBV30|TRBJ1-5
CAWSVGGSNQPQHF
TGTGCCTGGAGTGTAGGGGGTAGCAATCAGCCCCAGCATTTT
>-|16|-|TRBV4-3|TRBJ1-1
CASSQSRTAMNTEAFF
TGCGCCAGCAGCCAATCGCGGACAGCCATGAACACTGAAGCTTTCTTT
>-|15|-|TRBV27|TRBJ1-5
CASSSYKGRNQPQHF
TGTGCCAGCAGTTCCTACAAAGGGAGAAATCAGCCCCAGCATTTT
>few|13|-|TRBV11-1|TRBJ1-5
CASSPRPNQPQHF
TGTGCCAGCAGCCCTCGTCCTAATCAGCCCCAGCATTTT
>-|13|-|TRBV5-1|TRBJ1-1
CASNFQGTTEAFF
TGCGCCAGCAACTTCCAGGGAACCACTGAAGCTTTCTTT
>few|14|TRBD1|TRBV28|TRBJ1-1
CASRRQGLNTEAFF
TGTGCCAGCAGGCGACAGGGTTTGAACACTGAAGCTTTCTTT
>-|16|TRBD1|TRBV7-9|TRBJ2-6
CASSPGTDSGANVLTF
TGTGCCAGCAGCCCCGGGACAGACTCTGGGGCCAACGTCCTGACTTTC
>few|14|-|TRBV9|TRBJ1-1
CASSVRAWGTEAFF
TGTGCCAGCAGCGTCAGGGCCTGGGGCACTGAAGCTTTCTTT
>few|15|TRBD2|TRBV27|TRBJ2-7
CASSLKTSGAYEQYF
TGTGCCAGCAGTTTGAAGACTAGCGGGGCCTACGAGCAGTACTTC
>few|14|-|TRBV30|TRBJ1-5
CAWSVGVHNQPQHF
TGTGCCTGGAGTGTAGGAGTACACAATCAGCCCCAGCATTTT
>few|14|TRBD2|TRBV9|TRBJ2-1
CASSVRDYLDEQFF
TGTGCCAGCAGCGTGCGGGACTACCTGGATGAGCAGTTCTTC
>-|15|TRBD1|TRBV18|TRBJ1-2
CASSPNTGTGIGYTF
TGTGCCAGCTCACCAAATACCGGGACAGGGATTGGCTACACCTTC
>few|17|TRBD2|TRBV10-3|TRBJ2-1
CAISEPLLAGGRDEQFF
TGTGCCATCAGTGAGCCCCTACTAGCGGGAGGGCGGGATGAGCAGTTCTTC
>-|15|-|TRBV7-9|TRBJ2-2
CASSYGQSNTGELFF
TGTGCCAGCAGCTATGGACAGTCGAACACCGGGGAGCTGTTTTTT
>few|11|-|TRBV20-1|TRBJ1-5
CSATRSQPQHF
TGCAGTGCTACGCGAAGTCAGCCCCAGCATTTT
>few|16|TRBD2|TRBV5-1|TRBJ2-1
CASSLRPGLAGMEQFF
TGCGCCAGCAGCTTGAGACCGGGACTAGCGGGTATGGAGCAGTTCTTC
>few|17|TRBD2|TRBV10-3|TRBJ2-7
CAISDYTSGRGSYEQYF
TGTGCCATCAGTGATTATACTAGCGGGAGGGGGTCCTACGAGCAGTACTTC
>-|16|TRBD1|TRBV28|TRBJ1-5
CASSFSSGQGNQPQHF
TGTGCCAGCAGTTTCTCTTCTGGACAGGGGAATCAGCCCCAGCATTTT
>-|13|TRBD1|TRBV10-3|TRBJ2-5
CAVRQGWRETQYF
TGTGCCGTACGACAGGGGTGGAGAGAGACCCAGTACTTC
>few|17|-|TRBV11-2|TRBJ2-3
CASSFIQTPTGADTQYF
TGTGCCAGCAGCTTTATTCAGACCCCTACAGGCGCAGATACGCAGTATTTT
>-|12|-|TRBV28|TRBJ2-7
CASCRTGYEQYF
TGTGCCAGCTGCAGAACGGGATACGAGCAGTACTTC
>-|12|-|TRBV19|TRBJ2-7
CASSFTSGEQYF
TGTGCCAGTAGTTTTACGAGCGGCGAGCAGTACTTC
>few|16|TRBD2|TRBV6-1|TRBJ2-1
CASSEPTSGRRNEQFF
TGTGCCAGCAGTGAACCTACTAGCGGACGAAGGAATGAGCAGTTCTTC
>-|18|TRBD2|TRBV28|TRBJ2-7
CASSTNGLAGGNSYEQYF
TGTGCCAGCAGCACCAATGGACTAGCGGGAGGGAACTCCTACGAGCAGTACTTC
>-|13|TRBD1|TRBV25-1|TRBJ2-7
CASSWDRGYEQYF
TGTGCCAGCAGTTGGGACAGGGGCTACGAGCAGTACTTC
>-|15|-|TRBV19|TRBJ2-1
CASSSLDRLRDEQFF
TGTGCAAGTAGTTCCTTAGACAGGTTGAGGGATGAGCAGTTCTTC
>-|15|TRBD1|TRBV5-1|TRBJ1-4
CASSQADRGGEKLFF
TGCGCCAGCAGCCAAGCCGACAGGGGAGGCGAAAAACTGTTTTTT
>-|14|-|TRBV15|TRBJ1-1
CATSRDLGNTEAFF
TGTGCCACCAGCAGAGATCTCGGGAACACTGAAGCTTTCTTT
>-|15|-|TRBV4-1|TRBJ2-4
CASSPSDNHGNIQYF
TGCGCCAGCAGCCCTAGCGACAACCACGGAAACATTCAGTACTTC
>-|15|-|TRBV14|TRBJ1-1
CASRLTGVMNTEAFF
TGTGCCAGCAGGTTGACAGGAGTCATGAACACTGAAGCTTTCTTT
>-|16|TRBD2|TRBV7-3|TRBJ2-1
CASSLTLSSGYNEQFF
TGTGCCAGCAGCTTAACGTTGTCTAGCGGCTACAATGAGCAGTTCTTC
>-|13|-|TRBV29-1|TRBJ2-5
CSGSTGPQETQYF
TGCAGCGGCAGTACAGGGCCCCAAGAGACCCAGTACTTC
>few|16|TRBD2|TRBV7-3|TRBJ2-7
CASSPRGGTPNYEQYF
TGTGCCAGCAGCCCCCGGGGAGGGACGCCAAACTACGAGCAGTACTTC
>few|14|-|TRBV27|TRBJ2-7
CASGPGLLFHEQYF
TGTGCCAGCGGTCCGGGACTCCTTTTCCACGAGCAGTACTTC
>few|13|-|TRBV29-1|TRBJ2-7
CSVGLHRAYEQYF
TGCAGCGTTGGTCTCCATCGGGCCTACGAGCAGTACTTC
>few|13|-|TRBV4-2|TRBJ1-4
CASSQDREQLLFF
TGTGCCAGCAGCCAAGATCGGGAACAATTACTGTTTTTT
>few|15|TRBD1|TRBV28|TRBJ1-5
CASSGTGTRAQPQHF
TGTGCCAGCAGTGGGACAGGGACAAGGGCTCAGCCCCAGCATTTT
>-|12|-|TRBV29-1|TRBJ1-4
CSVAAGREKLFF
TGCAGCGTGGCAGCAGGGAGGGAAAAACTGTTTTTT
>-|15|-|TRBV5-1|TRBJ1-1
CASSYSSQVYTEAFF
TGCGCCAGCAGCTATTCCTCGCAGGTGTACACTGAAGCTTTCTTT
>-|16|TRBD2|TRBV9|TRBJ2-5
CASSVGRETLGETQYF
TGTGCCAGCAGCGTGGGGCGGGAGACTTTGGGAGAGACCCAGTACTTC
>many|13|TRBD2|TRBV4-3|TRBJ2-2
CASSGLALGELFF
TGCGCCAGCAGCGGACTAGCGCTTGGGGAGCTGTTTTTT
>few|14|-|TRBV18|TRBJ2-1
CASSPRNGEGEQFF
TGTGCCAGCTCACCACGGAATGGTGAGGGTGAGCAGTTCTTC
>-|17|TRBD2|TRBV5-4|TRBJ2-1
CASSPYSGRTSYNEQFF
TGTGCCAGCAGCCCTTATAGCGGGAGAACGTCCTACAATGAGCAGTTCTTC
>many|11|-|TRBV29-1|TRBJ1-4
CSVEGGVGLFF
TGCAGCGTTGAAGGTGGAGTCGGACTGTTTTTT
>-|13|-|TRBV7-2|TRBJ1-1
CASSLAQGGEAFF
TGTGCCAGCAGCTTAGCCCAGGGAGGGGAAGCTTTCTTT
>-|16|TRBD1|TRBV29-1|TRBJ2-5
CSVVGLTGQIQETQYF
TGCAGCGTTGTAGGTCTGACGGGACAGATTCAAGAGACCCAGTACTTC